A single count supports the clone carrying this T cell receptor beta chain. The antigen is not known. The data belong to a study of cytomegalovirus exposure and HLA in healthy donors. The wider study: HLA-typed donors were the source of some 85 million unique TCRs, which an early data release held.

Primers for the PCR totalled 60 Vbeta and 13 Jbeta. Produced via immunoSEQ multiplex PCR; TCRdb's table is partial and in-frame only. The repertoire holds around 65,000 clones, with roughly 80% as singletons. Trimming cost V 7 bases and J 6 bases; bases outside gene matches: 11. The CDR3 sequence is 14 residues long. Germline CDR1 is MGHRA and CDR2 is YSYEKL. Study-wide results and limits: Later on, an analysis found that several of the most significant clusters appeared to be linked to common viral pathogens, which included parvovirus B19. A highly shared variant cluster was judged a likely technical artifact.

V usage is TRBV4-1 and J usage is TRBJ2-7; 8 bases match TRBD1. The sequenced sample consisted of PBMCs. The sequence derives from a girl under 18 in good health and CMV-seropositive. The CDR3 DNA reads as TGCGCCAGCACTCGAGATCAAGACAGGGGCGAGCAGTACTTC. Its protein product is CASTRDQDRGEQYF.